The 10 T cell receptor beta chains below were found in one sample sequenced in a study of blood T cell repertoires in COVID-19. TCRdb's copy holds only in-frame clones and misses some; the assay was immunoSEQ multiplex PCR. Of approximately 220,000 clones in the sample, roughly 89% were seen once. Material for sequencing was PBMCs or T cells enriched from blood (not recorded which). Receptors originate from a woman aged 40 to 50 who had recovered from COVID-19.

As concerns this clone: Other DNA sequences from this sample encode an identical CDR3 as well. This sequence joins TRBV5-1 and TRBJ2-5; TRBD2 might be the D (5 bases). There are 16 residues in the CDR3. V lost 0 bases, J lost 1 base, and 13 bases lay in between. Germline V CDR1 and CDR2: SGHRS, YFSETQ. As DNA, the CDR3 is TGCGCCAGCAGCTTGGGGTTAGCCGGAGGCCAAGAGACCCAGTACTTC. Amino acids: CASSLGLAGGQETQYF.

The chain combines TRBV7-6 with TRBJ1-5; possibly TRBD1 for D (6 bases). The CDR3 extends over 17 amino acids. Trimming took off 5 bases at V and 1 base at J, with 18 bases between the two ends. The germline V gene has CDR1 SGHVS and CDR2 FNYEAQ. The CDR3, as DNA: TGTGCCAGCAGCCCATGGGGCGGGGGGCAGAGCAATCAGCCCCAGCATTTT. Residues: CASSPWGGGQSNQPQHF.

This clone was seen only once. The gene calls are TRBV12-3 or TRBV12-4 and TRBJ2-5; the D gene is possibly TRBD1 (5 bases). The CDR3 length is 13 residues. Between the trimmed V and J ends, which lost 3 bases and 4 bases, there was a span of 9 bases. CDR3 loop: CASSFSTGETQYF. In DNA form, the CDR3 reads TGTGCCAGCAGTTTTAGTACAGGAGAGACCCAGTACTTC.

V usage is TRBV5-1 and J usage is TRBJ1-1, with 9 nucleotides matching TRBD1. Germline CDR1 is SGHRS and CDR2 is YFSETQ. The junction had 2 bases not matched to a gene; V was cut back by 4 bases and J by 1 base. This CDR3 spans 14 amino acids. The CDR3 region has the DNA TGCGCCAGCAGCGGGGGACAGGGGAACACTGAAGCTTTCTTT. Translated: CASSGGQGNTEAFF.

This clone was seen just once. Here the CDR3 reads CASQGSTRTLRQPQHF. CDR3 nucleotide sequence: TGTGCCAGCCAAGGATCGACACGCACTTTACGGCAGCCCCAGCATTTT. This chain connects TRBV28 to TRBJ1-5, with D hard to call. Per germline, CDR1 MDHEN and CDR2 SYDVKM. V gave up 8 bases and J gave up 7 bases, with 24 bases separating them. CDR3 length equals 16 residues.

The V gene is TRBV7-2, the J gene TRBJ2-1, with TRBD2 identical over 11 bases. The CDR3 extends over 16 amino acids. Germline loops: CDR1 SGHTA, CDR2 FQGNSA. Germline trimming cut 3 bases from V and 2 bases from J; bases unmatched to any gene: 3. This CDR3 reads CASSFSSGRTYNEQFF. The CDR3 bases are TGTGCCAGCAGCTTCTCTAGCGGGAGGACCTACAATGAGCAGTTCTTC.

This clone was picked up one time. The V call is TRBV18, the J call TRBJ1-3, with 10 bases identical to TRBD1. V shed 4 bases, J shed 4 bases, and the junction held 13 bases outside the gene matches. Germline V lookup: CDR1 KGHSH, CDR2 LQKENI. The CDR3 runs 18 residues. The CDR3: CASSRDTGTGARGNTIYF. The CDR3, as DNA: TGTGCCAGCTCACGGGACACCGGGACAGGGGCGAGAGGAAACACCATATATTTT.

The CDR3: CATSRYRGLADTQYF. The CDR3 DNA reads TGTGCCACCAGCCGCTACAGGGGGCTCGCAGATACGCAGTATTTT. The rearrangement links TRBV15 to TRBJ2-3, with 9 bases fitting TRBD1. This CDR3 contains 15 residues. Germline V gene data show CDR1 as LNHNV and CDR2 as YYDKDF (reference sequence). Trimming cost V 5 bases and J 4 bases; bases outside gene matches: 7. The full variable domain, completed using reference TRBV15 and TRBJ2-3, is DAMVIQNPRYQVTQFGKPVTLSCSQTLNHNVMYWYQQKSSQAPKLLFHYYDKDFNNEADTPDNFQSRRPNTSFCFLDIRSPGLGDTAMYLCATSRYRGLADTQYFGPGTRLTVL.

This chain uses TRBV24-1 with TRBJ1-2; the match to TRBD1 covers 10 bases. CDR3 length: 17 residues. J lost 0 bases, V lost 4 bases, and 7 bases had no gene match. The germline CDR1 and CDR2 sequences are KGHDR and SFDVKD. The CDR3 sequence is CATSDRTGGEANYGYTF. For the CDR3, the DNA is TGTGCCACCAGTGACCGGACAGGGGGAGAGGCTAACTATGGCTACACCTTC.

The rearrangement joins TRBV28 to TRBJ2-7; a weak D match, TRBD2 (6 bases). V was cut by 4 bases and J by 3 bases, with 13 bases left in between. Germline V lookup: CDR1 MDHEN, CDR2 SYDVKM. This CDR3 contains 14 residues. CDR3 region: CASSYGTENYEQYF. Here the CDR3 DNA reads TGTGCCAGCAGTTACGGGACTGAAAACTACGAGCAGTACTTC.